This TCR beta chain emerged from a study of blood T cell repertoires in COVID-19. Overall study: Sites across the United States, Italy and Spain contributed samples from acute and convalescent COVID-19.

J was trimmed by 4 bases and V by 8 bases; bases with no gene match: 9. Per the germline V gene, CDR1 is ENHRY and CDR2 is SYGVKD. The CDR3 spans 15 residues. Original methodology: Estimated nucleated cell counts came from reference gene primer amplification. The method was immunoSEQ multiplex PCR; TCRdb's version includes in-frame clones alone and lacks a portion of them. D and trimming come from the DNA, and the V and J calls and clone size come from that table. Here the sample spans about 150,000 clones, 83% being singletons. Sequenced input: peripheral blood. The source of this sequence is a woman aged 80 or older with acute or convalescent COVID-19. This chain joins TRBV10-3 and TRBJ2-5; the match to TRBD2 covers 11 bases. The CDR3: CAILHSLAGAETQYF. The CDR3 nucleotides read TGTGCCATCCTCCATTCACTAGCGGGAGCAGAGACCCAGTACTTC.